This T cell receptor beta chain was sequenced in a study of STAT3 mutations in large granular lymphocyte leukemia. Study in general: Immunosuppressive therapy was given to more than half of T-LGLL patients.

The study, taken as a whole, reports: Every T-cell large granular lymphocyte leukemia patient had at least one immunodominant TCR beta clonotype.

Sequencing used immunoSEQ multiplex PCR; TCRdb keeps in-frame clones, though not all of them. The sample has around 3,200 clones; around 87% are singletons. Of note for this clone: Its antigen remains unidentified.

The V end was cut by 4 bases, the J end by 7 bases, with 13 bases between. Per the germline V gene, CDR1 is MGHRA and CDR2 is YSYEKL. This CDR3 is 14 amino acids long. Sequences were obtained from peripheral blood mononuclear cells. This chain connects TRBV4-1 to TRBJ1-4, with D possibly TRBD1 on 5 matching bases. This TCR was recovered from a man between 40 and 49 years old with T-cell large granular lymphocyte leukemia. Some clones in this sample may be carry-over from other donors' samples. CDR3 amino acids: CASSPGARAEKLFF. The CDR3 DNA is TGCGCCAGCAGCCCCGGGGCGCGGGCTGAAAAACTGTTTTTT.